One and the same sample provided the 18 T cell receptor beta chains below, sequenced in a study of blood T cell repertoires in COVID-19. The table came from immunoSEQ multiplex PCR; TCRdb's copy has only in-frame clones and leaves some out. The sample holds 250,000 to 300,000 clones, 88% seen once. Sequenced input: peripheral blood. The origin of the receptors is a woman between 25 and 40 years old with acute or convalescent COVID-19.

This clone has a single count. The rearrangement joins TRBV30 to TRBJ2-3; D unresolved. The CDR3 totals 15 residues. The V and J ends lost 0 bases and 1 base respectively, with 11 bases between them. Germline CDR1 GTSNPN, CDR2 SVGIG (reference sequence). CDR3 nucleotides: TGTGCCTGGAGTGTTGGCTCCGCGGGCACAGATACGCAGTATTTT. It is translated as CAWSVGSAGTDTQYF.

The chain recombines TRBV24-1 with TRBJ1-1, with D maybe TRBD1 (6 bases). The V gene's germline CDR1 is KGHDR and CDR2 SFDVKD. Deletions cut 6 bases from V and 7 bases from J, with 11 bases between. This CDR3 spans 12 amino acids. The CDR3: CATSTGQSEAFF. The CDR3 DNA sequence: TGTGCCACCAGTACCGGACAGAGTGAAGCTTTCTTT.

The chain uses TRBV7-7 and TRBJ2-2; 8 bases are shared with TRBD2. The CDR3 loop spans 15 amino acids. Germline assignment: CDR1 SSHAT and CDR2 FNYEAQ (reference sequence). The V gene end was trimmed by 5 bases and the J gene end by 4 bases; junction bases not matched to a gene: 6. CDR3 amino acids: CASSRGGQPTGELFF. CDR3 in DNA: TGTGCCAGCAGCCGGGGGGGGCAACCCACCGGGGAGCTGTTTTTT.

This clone was seen once. The chain joins TRBV30 to TRBJ2-1, with no clear D. Trimming removed 2 bases at V and 4 bases at J, with 6 bases between. Germline lookup yields CDR1 GTSNPN and CDR2 SVGIG (reference sequence). The CDR3 is made up of 12 amino acids. The CDR3, as DNA: TGTGCCTGGAGTCAGAATTACAATGAGCAGTTCTTC. This codes for CAWSQNYNEQFF. Together with reference TRBV30 and TRBJ2-1, the CDR3 gives the full variable domain: SQTIHQWPATLVQPVGSPLSLECTVEGTSNPNLYWYRQAAGRGLQLLFYSVGIGQISSEVPQNLSASRPQDRQFILSSKKLLLSDSGFYLCAWSQNYNEQFFGPGTRLTVL.

The chain carries TRBV7-2 and TRBJ1-4; the D gene is possibly TRBD1 (6 bases). CDR3 length: 15 residues. Trimming removed 7 bases at V and 6 bases at J, with 18 bases between. Germline assignment: CDR1 SGHTA and CDR2 FQGNSA. DNA of the CDR3: TGTGCCAGCAACCGGGGGGCAGGGGTTTATGAAAAACTGTTTTTT. The encoded protein is CASNRGAGVYEKLFF.

The CDR3 region has the DNA TGTGCCAGCCATAACAGGATCTACGAGCAGTACTTC. Translation gives CASHNRIYEQYF. The V call is TRBV27, the J call TRBJ2-7; weak D call: TRBD1 (5 bases). Trimming removed 8 bases at V and 3 bases at J, with 11 bases between. The CDR3 loop spans 12 amino acids. Per germline, CDR1 MNHEY and CDR2 SMNVEV (reference sequence).

The chain links TRBV19 to TRBJ2-2; 7 nucleotides align to TRBD2. J gave up 3 bases and V 0 bases, and 10 bases lay outside the gene matches. CDR3 length equals 18 residues. Per germline, CDR1 LNHDA and CDR2 SQIVND (reference sequence). The CDR3 sequence: CASSIDHGGGGDTGELFF. In nucleotides, the CDR3 is TGTGCCAGTAGTATAGACCACGGCGGGGGTGGGGACACCGGGGAGCTGTTTTTT.

Here the CDR3 DNA reads TGTGCCAGCTCACCACGGGCCGGTCCCGTAGAGACCCAGTACTTC. This translates into CASSPRAGPVETQYF. The genes are TRBV18 and TRBJ2-5; no reliable D call. CDR3 length: 15 residues. Germline-derived CDR1 and CDR2 are KGHSH and LQKENI. V shed 1 base and J shed 4 bases, with 13 bases lying between them.

This chain uses TRBV7-9 with TRBJ1-1; D is undetermined. Trimming shortened V by 1 base and J by 8 bases, and 5 bases separated the two germline ends. Per the germline V gene, CDR1 is SEHNR and CDR2 is FQNEAQ (reference sequence). The length of the CDR3 is 11 residues. This CDR3 reads CASSLGREAFF. In DNA, the CDR3 is TGTGCCAGCAGCTTAGGCAGGGAAGCTTTCTTT.

J is TRBJ2-7 and V is TRBV25-1, with 10 bases that match TRBD2. V dropped 8 bases and J dropped 4; count of bases not matched to a gene: 14. CDR3 size: 16 residues. Germline lookup yields CDR1 MGHDK and CDR2 SYGVNS. The CDR3 DNA reads TGTGCCAGCGGCACGACTATAAGAGCGGGAGGGTACGAGCAGTACTTC. As protein: CASGTTIRAGGYEQYF.

This sequence joins TRBV19 and TRBJ1-3; D is possibly TRBD1 (6 bases). This CDR3 has 17 amino acids. Germline CDR1 reads LNHDA; CDR2 reads SQIVND (reference sequence). V was cut by 8 bases and J by 0 bases, with 20 bases left in between. Here the CDR3 reads CASEGGGLGDSGNTIYF. The CDR3 DNA reads TGTGCCAGTGAAGGTGGGGGCCTCGGCGACTCTGGAAACACCATATATTTT.

The CDR3 nucleotides are TGCGCCAGCAGCGACTACGCGAGCTCCTATAATTCACCCCTCCACTTT. It codes for CASSDYASSYNSPLHF. V usage is TRBV4-1 and J usage is TRBJ1-6; D unresolved. V was pared by 5 bases and J by 0 bases, with 11 bases between. Germline V gives CDR1 MGHRA, CDR2 YSYEKL. The CDR3 has 16 residues.

The chain joins TRBV27 to TRBJ2-1, with 10 bases matching TRBD2. Germline trimming cut 5 bases from V and 3 bases from J; bases unmatched to any gene: 4. The CDR3 is made up of 15 amino acids. The germline CDR1 and CDR2 sequences are MNHEY and SMNVEV (reference sequence). CDR3 loop: CASSPGLADYNEQFF. Written as DNA, the CDR3 is TGTGCCAGCAGTCCCGGACTAGCGGACTACAATGAGCAGTTCTTC.

The genes are TRBV11-2 and TRBJ2-5; TRBD2 is a possible D gene (5 bases). The CDR3 runs 15 residues. CDR1 SGHAT and CDR2 FQNNGV come from the germline V gene. V lost 0 bases to trimming and J lost 1 base, with 9 bases between them. The CDR3 here is CASSLEGRAQETQYF. The CDR3 DNA reads as TGTGCCAGCAGCTTAGAGGGGAGAGCCCAAGAGACCCAGTACTTC.

This chain links TRBV6-2 or TRBV6-3 with TRBJ2-1; 11 nucleotides match TRBD2. The CDR3 sequence is 15 residues long. CDR1 is MNHEY, CDR2 SVGEGT, per germline. V lost 0 bases and J lost 12; bases outside the gene matches: 7. This CDR3 reads CASSYSILAGGRQFF. The CDR3 DNA sequence: TGTGCCAGCAGTTACTCGATCCTAGCGGGAGGTCGGCAGTTCTTC.

V is TRBV7-2 and J is TRBJ2-5; a possible D gene is TRBD2 (5 bases). In germline, CDR1 is SGHTA, CDR2 FQGNSA. The CDR3 is made up of 13 amino acids. The germline V and J ends were trimmed by 4 bases and 2 bases, with 8 bases remaining between them. The chain's CDR3 is CASSSGIQETQYF. In DNA form, the CDR3 reads TGTGCCAGCAGCTCCGGGATACAAGAGACCCAGTACTTC.

The chain recombines TRBV7-8 with TRBJ2-1; TRBD2 matches at 8 bases. The CDR3 contains 15 residues. V was clipped by 5 bases and J by 2 bases; unmatched bases: 5. The germline V gene has CDR1 SGHVS and CDR2 FQNEAQ. For the CDR3, the DNA is TGTGCCAGCAGCCCGTGGACTAGCCCCTACAATGAGCAGTTCTTC. This gives the protein CASSPWTSPYNEQFF.

The V gene is TRBV11-2, the J gene TRBJ2-7; a possible D gene is TRBD1 (6 bases). Germline V gives CDR1 SGHAT, CDR2 FQNNGV. This CDR3 region has 13 residues. V gave up 5 bases and J gave up 0 bases, with 8 bases separating them. The CDR3 protein is CASSRTVSYEQYF. The DNA for the CDR3 is TGTGCCAGCAGCCGGACAGTCTCCTACGAGCAGTACTTC.